Listed below are T cell receptor beta chains from one sample, sequenced in a study of cytomegalovirus exposure and HLA in healthy donors. The repertoire was sequenced with immunoSEQ multiplex PCR; TCRdb's copy has only in-frame clones and lacks some. This table holds 120,000 to 150,000 clones, more than 60% found once. The sequenced sample consisted of PBMCs. The origin of the receptors is a female donor in good health and CMV-seronegative. The CDR3 runs from the conserved cysteine through the conserved F or W. The order of the fields is V gene, CDR3 length, J gene, CDR3 protein.

V gene: TRBV9
CDR3 length: 19
J gene: TRBJ1-3
CDR3 protein: CASSPKSGVARGSGNTIYF

V gene: TRBV5-4
CDR3 length: 16
J gene: TRBJ2-2
CDR3 protein: CASSPVGGRRGGELFF

V gene: TRBV5-1
CDR3 length: 14
J gene: TRBJ2-3
CDR3 protein: CASSLAGGSDTQYF

V gene: TRBV28
CDR3 length: 15
J gene: TRBJ1-4
CDR3 protein: CASSFAAGDVEKLFF

V gene: TRBV7-3
CDR3 length: 17
J gene: TRBJ2-3
CDR3 protein: CASSFPRGSQGTDTQYF

V gene: TRBV30
CDR3 length: 12
J gene: TRBJ2-7
CDR3 protein: CAWKGPAGEQYF

V gene: TRBV5-1
CDR3 length: 14
J gene: TRBJ2-7
CDR3 protein: CASSPGTPLNEQYF

V gene: TRBV6-6
CDR3 length: 15
J gene: TRBJ1-1
CDR3 protein: CASSYRRTGGTEAFF

V gene: TRBV7-9
CDR3 length: 15
J gene: TRBJ2-2
CDR3 protein: CASSLRRLETGELFF

V gene: TRBV14
CDR3 length: 18
J gene: TRBJ2-2
CDR3 protein: CASSQENSGGPNTGELFF

V gene: TRBV2
CDR3 length: 13
J gene: TRBJ2-2
CDR3 protein: CAIPGQRAGELFF

V gene: TRBV6-1
CDR3 length: 15
J gene: TRBJ1-2
CDR3 protein: CASSERAGGYYGYTF